Presented here are 32 T cell receptor beta chains from one specimen sequenced in a study of T cells after yellow fever vaccination. TCRdb analysed the 5' RACE reads with MiXCR anew, one entry per CDR3 protein. The table includes approximately 260,000 distinct CDR3 sequences, 5.2% detected once. The sample in question was CD4+ T cells sorted from PBMCs, obtained on the day of the yellow fever booster vaccination. The source of these receptors is a man aged 18 to 29 who received the YFV17D yellow fever vaccine.

Only a few counts were recorded for this clonotype. The rearrangement links TRBV20-1 to TRBJ2-3; D uncertain. CDR1 is DFQATT, CDR2 SNEGSKA, per germline (reference sequence). V lost 3 bases and J lost 0, with 4 bases in between. The CDR3 loop spans 12 amino acids. CDR3 amino acids: CSASLSTDTQYF. CDR3 sequence (DNA): TGCAGTGCTAGTCTCAGCACAGATACGCAGTATTTT.

The chain recombines TRBV20-1 with TRBJ2-5; TRBD2 aligns across 8 bases. Germline CDR1 is DFQATT and CDR2 is SNEGSKA (reference sequence). The CDR3 length is 13 residues. V lost 5 bases and J lost 3; bases outside the gene matches: 5. CDR3 bases: TGCAGTGCTGCCGCGGGGGGAAAAGAGACCCAGTACTTC. The encoded protein is CSAAAGGKETQYF.

At least ten counts were recorded for this clonotype. V gene TRBV4-1 combines with J gene TRBJ1-2; 7 nucleotides agree with TRBD1. Losses at the gene ends were 4 bases for V and 7 bases for J; bases not matched to a gene: 3. CDR1 and CDR2 (germline): MGHRA, YSYEKL. The length of the CDR3 is 12 residues. The CDR3, as DNA: TGCGCCAGCAGCCGGTACAGGGGTGGCTACACCTTC. Amino acid sequence: CASSRYRGGYTF.

This clonotype occurred a few times. The CDR3 reads CASSLKRANTEAFF. In DNA, the CDR3 is TGTGCCAGCAGCTTAAAGAGAGCTAACACTGAAGCTTTCTTT. V is TRBV7-9 and J is TRBJ1-1; the D is unclear. The CDR3 runs to 14 residues. Germline V gene lookup returns CDR1 SEHNR and CDR2 FQNEAQ (reference sequence). The ends were cut back, 2 bases at V and 2 bases at J, with 9 bases in the middle.

The rearrangement joins TRBV5-1 to TRBJ2-7; no clear D. Trimming stripped 7 bases from V and 5 bases from J, with 13 bases between. CDR1 is SGHRS, CDR2 YFSETQ, per germline. The CDR3 sequence is 12 residues long. CDR3 sequence: CASGLGMDEQYF. The CDR3 DNA follows: TGCGCCAGCGGCCTAGGGATGGACGAGCAGTACTTC.

Many counts were recorded for this clonotype. The CDR3 is CASREADQETQYF. DNA for the CDR3: TGTGCCAGCAGGGAAGCGGACCAAGAGACCCAGTACTTC. This chain joins TRBV27 and TRBJ2-5, with a tentative D call TRBD2 (5 bases). Trimming removed 6 bases from V and 0 bases from J, with 8 bases in between. Per germline, CDR1 MNHEY and CDR2 SMNVEV (reference sequence). The CDR3 length is 13 residues.

This clonotype was seen a handful of times. The chain combines TRBV6-1 with TRBJ2-5, with D unresolved. Germline lookup yields CDR1 MNHNS and CDR2 SASEGT. The CDR3 length is 15 residues. Deletions cut 4 bases from V and 2 bases from J, with 14 bases between. The CDR3 loop is CASSGGVSVQETQYF. For the CDR3, the DNA is TGTGCCAGCAGTGGAGGAGTATCAGTACAAGAGACCCAGTACTTC.

The chain has TRBV5-1 and TRBJ1-6; D not resolved. The length of the CDR3 is 15 residues. Trimming took 0 bases from V and 6 from J, leaving 10 bases between them. Germline V gene lookup returns CDR1 SGHRS and CDR2 YFSETQ. The CDR3 loop reads CASSLGVSGNSPLHF. CDR3 coding DNA: TGCGCCAGCAGCTTGGGGGTCTCCGGTAATTCACCCCTCCACTTT. The variable domain in full, with the rest retrieved from reference TRBV5-1 and TRBJ1-6, is KAGVTQTPRYLIKTRGQQVTLSCSPISGHRSVSWYQQTPGQGLQFLFEYFSETQRNKGNFPGRFSGRQFSNSRSEMNVSTLELGDSALYLCASSLGVSGNSPLHFGNGTRLTVT.

This clonotype appeared a few times. This rearrangement joins TRBV5-6 to TRBJ1-1; D call uncertain. Germline V gene lookup returns CDR1 SGHDT and CDR2 YYEEEE. V gave up 6 bases and J gave up 1 base, with 7 bases separating them. CDR3 length: 12 amino acids. In DNA, the CDR3 is TGTGCCAGCACGCGAGGGAACACTGAAGCTTTCTTT. This gives the protein CASTRGNTEAFF.

The genes are TRBV6-2 or TRBV6-3 and TRBJ1-5; a possible D gene is TRBD1 (5 bases). V shed 7 bases and J shed 0 bases, with 13 bases lying between them. This CDR3 region has 15 residues. Looked up from germline, CDR1 is MNHEY and CDR2 is SVGEGT. The CDR3 nucleotides are TGTGCCAGCAAGAGGGACGGGTATAGCAATCAGCCCCAGCATTTT. It codes for CASKRDGYSNQPQHF.

The chain is built from TRBV12-3 or TRBV12-4 and TRBJ1-2; TRBD1 matches at 8 bases. This CDR3 comprises 14 residues. V lost 5 bases, J lost 6 bases, and 8 bases stayed unmatched. The CDR3 region has the DNA TGTGCCAGCAGTAAGACAGGGGCGGAAGATGGCTACACCTTC. Translated, it gives CASSKTGAEDGYTF.

This clonotype was seen a few times. The chain links TRBV7-9 to TRBJ1-1, with 7 bases aligning to TRBD1. From germline, CDR1 is SEHNR and CDR2 FQNEAQ (reference sequence). This CDR3 is built from 14 residues. V lost 3 bases to trimming and J lost 6 bases; unmatched junction nucleotides: 7. The CDR3 spells CASSFRGQTAEAFF. The CDR3 bases are TGTGCCAGCAGCTTTAGGGGACAGACAGCTGAAGCTTTCTTT. The full variable domain, completed using reference TRBV7-9 and TRBJ1-1, is DTGVSQNPRHKITKRGQNVTFRCDPISEHNRLYWYRQTLGQGPEFLTYFQNEAQLEKSRLLSDRFSAERPKGSFSTLEIQRTEQGDSAMYLCASSFRGQTAEAFFGQGTRLTVV.

This clonotype has ten or more counts. The chain has TRBV20-1 and TRBJ2-3; the D is unclear. The V end lost 0 bases, the J end lost 2 bases, and 9 bases lay between the germline ends. CDR1 and CDR2 from the germline V gene are DFQATT and SNEGSKA (reference sequence). The CDR3 runs 14 residues. The CDR3 sequence is CSARDFRPTDTQYF. The DNA for the CDR3 is TGCAGTGCTAGAGATTTCAGGCCCACAGATACGCAGTATTTT.

This clonotype was seen more than once but under ten times. The chain joins TRBV7-2 to TRBJ2-6, with D tentatively TRBD2 (5 bases). V lost 5 bases, J lost 0 bases, and 8 bases lay in between. The CDR3 totals 15 residues. Germline loops: CDR1 SGHTA, CDR2 FQGNSA. The CDR3, as DNA: TGTGCCAGCAGCCCGGGGAACTCTGGGGCCAACGTCCTGACTTTC. Protein: CASSPGNSGANVLTF.

The chain combines TRBV4-3 with TRBJ2-2; no definite D call. The CDR3 spans 15 residues. Between the trimmed V and J ends, which lost 6 bases and 1 base, there was a span of 12 bases. Germline V lookup: CDR1 LGHNA, CDR2 YSLEER. CDR3 nucleotides: TGCGCCAGCAGGGACGCCGGCCGGAACACCGGGGAGCTGTTTTTT. It is translated as CASRDAGRNTGELFF.

This clonotype has just a few counts. The J gene is TRBJ2-7, the V gene TRBV10-3; perhaps TRBD2 as D (6 bases). V was cut by 4 bases and J by 3 bases, with 10 bases left in between. CDR1 ENHRY and CDR2 SYGVKD come from the germline V gene. The CDR3 contains 13 residues. The CDR3 spells CAISAGANYEQYV. CDR3 nucleotides: TGTGCCATCAGTGCGGGAGCGAACTACGAGCAGTACGTC.

This clonotype was seen many times. This chain uses TRBV7-6 with TRBJ1-1; no clear D gene. In germline, CDR1 is SGHVS, CDR2 FNYEAQ. The CDR3 is made up of 16 amino acids. Trimming removed 5 bases at V and 0 bases at J, with 16 bases between. The CDR3 reads CASSPHDNRMNTEAFF. The CDR3 nucleotides read TGTGCCAGCAGCCCGCACGACAACCGGATGAACACTGAAGCTTTCTTT.

This rearrangement joins TRBV4-2 to TRBJ1-2; maybe TRBD1 (5 bases). Per the germline V gene, CDR1 is LGHNA and CDR2 is YNFKEQ. The CDR3 contains 12 residues. Trimming pared 0 bases from V and 7 bases from J, leaving 6 bases between. CDR3 protein: CASSQDGTGYTF. The CDR3 nucleotides read TGTGCCAGCAGCCAAGATGGGACTGGCTACACCTTC.

The J gene is TRBJ1-1, the V gene TRBV20-1, with D unresolved. Trimming removed 3 bases at V and 2 bases at J, with 10 bases between. Germline V gives CDR1 DFQATT, CDR2 SNEGSKA (reference sequence). CDR3 size: 13 residues. Here the CDR3 reads CSASRQANTEAFF. CDR3 nucleotide sequence: TGCAGTGCTAGCCGTCAGGCCAACACTGAAGCTTTCTTT.

This clonotype came up a few times. The chain has TRBV7-2 and TRBJ2-4, with D unresolved. Germline CDR1 SGHTA, CDR2 FQGNSA. Trimming removed 1 base at V and 3 bases at J, with 10 bases between. The CDR3 totals 15 residues. CDR3 amino acids: CASSLGGVGKNIQYF. For the CDR3, the DNA is TGTGCCAGCAGCTTAGGTGGGGTCGGCAAAAACATTCAGTACTTC.

This sequence joins TRBV10-3 and TRBJ2-5; a possible D gene is TRBD1 (5 bases). There are 15 residues in the CDR3. The V and J ends lost 3 bases and 5 bases respectively, with 16 bases between them. The germline V gene encodes CDR1 ENHRY and CDR2 SYGVKD. As DNA, the CDR3 is TGTGCCATCAGTGATAGTAAGGGGTCGAAGGAGACCCAGTACTTC. Encoded protein: CAISDSKGSKETQYF.

A few counts support this clonotype. The genes are TRBV19 and TRBJ1-3; maybe TRBD1 (5 bases). The CDR3 runs to 15 residues. V lost 8 bases and J lost 0, with 14 bases in between. From germline, CDR1 is LNHDA and CDR2 SQIVND (reference sequence). In nucleotides, the CDR3 is TGTGCCAGTCAAGGGACGTTGACCTCTGGAAACACCATATATTTT. Its protein is CASQGTLTSGNTIYF.

At least ten counts were recorded for this clonotype. The V call is TRBV29-1, the J call TRBJ2-7; 7 bases line up with TRBD1. V lost 0 bases to trimming and J lost 2 bases; unmatched junction nucleotides: 7. This CDR3 comprises 15 residues. Germline CDR1 SQVTM, CDR2 ANQGSEA. CDR3 amino acids: CSVEDQGTAAYEQYF. CDR3 coding DNA: TGCAGCGTTGAAGATCAGGGGACAGCGGCCTACGAGCAGTACTTC.

CDR3 DNA sequence: TGCGCCAGCAGCGGAACAGGGTTCACCGGGGAGCTGTTTTTT. This gives the protein CASSGTGFTGELFF. V is TRBV5-1 and J is TRBJ2-2; possible D gene TRBD1, 6 bases. CDR3 length: 14 residues. V lost 4 bases and J 4 bases, leaving 11 bases between the germline ends. Germline V lookup: CDR1 SGHRS, CDR2 YFSETQ.

With respect to this clonotype: Because it lacks the conserved phenylalanine or tryptophan at the end, this CDR3 is likely a read error. The limits of the CDR3 on the DNA are not certain, so only TCRdb's listed CDR3 is given. V is TRBV6-1 and J is TRBJ1-1; the table calls TRBD1, which could not be checked here. Germline values: CDR1 MNHNS, CDR2 SASEGT. The CDR3 totals 12 residues, both ends included. CDR3: CASSDEGIPGHL.

This clonotype has at least ten counts. The chain uses TRBV7-2 and TRBJ2-3; D perhaps matches TRBD2 (7 bases). The V gene's germline CDR1 is SGHTA and CDR2 FQGNSA. The germline V and J ends were trimmed by 1 base and 5 bases, with 13 bases remaining between them. The CDR3 runs 15 residues. CDR3 DNA sequence: TGTGCCAGCAGCTTAGTGGTGGGGGGGCGAGATACGCAGTATTTT. Translating it yields CASSLVVGGRDTQYF. Complete variable domain (other parts from reference TRBV7-2 and TRBJ2-3): GAGVSQSPSNKVTEKGKDVELRCDPISGHTALYWYRQSLGQGLEFLIYFQGNSAPDKSGLPSDRFSAERTGGSVSTLTIQRTQQEDSAVYLCASSLVVGGRDTQYFGPGTRLTVL.

This clonotype has more than one count but fewer than ten. The V gene is TRBV3-2, the J gene TRBJ1-6. TRBV3-2 is a pseudogene locus. This CDR3 comprises 13 residues. In DNA form, the CDR3 reads TGTGCCAGCAGCCAAGTGGGGAATTCACCCCTCCACTTT. This gives the protein CASSQVGNSPLHF.

At least ten counts were recorded for this clonotype. This chain connects TRBV11-2 to TRBJ2-7; D is unresolved. V was clipped by 1 base and J by 2 bases, with 15 bases between them. The germline V gene encodes CDR1 SGHAT and CDR2 FQNNGV. CDR3 length: 16 amino acids. CDR3 sequence reads: CASSLGGGRRTYEQYV. CDR3 DNA sequence: TGTGCCAGCAGCTTAGGTGGTGGACGCCGAACCTACGAGCAGTACGTC.

This clonotype has a count of ten or more. The chain has TRBV7-2 and TRBJ2-3, with D tentatively TRBD2 (5 bases). Germline V gene lookup returns CDR1 SGHTA and CDR2 FQGNSA. V lost 3 bases and J lost 4, with 11 bases in between. The CDR3 consists of 14 residues. CDR3 sequence reads: CASSLATGSDTQYF. CDR3 nucleotides: TGTGCCAGCAGCTTGGCCACGGGGTCAGATACGCAGTATTTT.

This clonotype was counted between two and nine times. This chain links TRBV25-1 with TRBJ2-7; 10 nucleotides align to TRBD2. The CDR3 extends over 16 amino acids. Germline trimming cut 2 bases from V and 3 bases from J; bases unmatched to any gene: 7. Per germline, CDR1 MGHDK and CDR2 SYGVNS. The CDR3 nucleotides read TGTGCCAGCAGTGAAGAGTTCCTAGCGGGGGACTACGAGCAGTACTTC. It codes for CASSEEFLAGDYEQYF.

This clonotype turned up a few times. The chain employs TRBV18 and TRBJ2-1; D is ambiguous. The CDR3 covers 12 residues. Germline V CDR1 and CDR2: KGHSH, LQKENI. V gave up 8 bases and J gave up 7 bases, with 12 bases separating them. In DNA form, the CDR3 reads TGTGCCAGCACGTCACTTGTAAATGAGCAGTTCTTC. Its protein product is CASTSLVNEQFF.

This clonotype was counted between two and nine times. This rearrangement joins TRBV19 to TRBJ2-5, with D possibly TRBD1 on 6 matching bases. This CDR3 contains 14 residues. Trimming stripped 5 bases from V and 2 bases from J, with 12 bases between. In germline, CDR1 is LNHDA, CDR2 SQIVND (reference sequence). In nucleotides, the CDR3 is TGTGCCAGTAGTCCACCGGGACATCAAGAGACCCAGTACTTC. Protein: CASSPPGHQETQYF.